These 5 T cell receptor beta chains share one sample of origin, sequenced in a study of OX40 agonist ivuxolimab in advanced cancers. Produced via immunoSEQ multiplex PCR; TCRdb's table is partial and in-frame only. The profile shows more than 20,000 clones, roughly nine tenths of them singletons. This specimen consisted of CD4+ or CD8+ T cells sorted from blood, obtained in a trial of the OX40 agonist ivuxolimab. The receptors stem from an adult with an advanced solid tumor such as melanoma, head and neck, liver or kidney cancer.

The rearrangement joins TRBV5-4 to TRBJ2-5; 13 positions agree with TRBD2. J lost 1 base, V lost 0 bases, and 6 bases had no gene match. The V gene's germline CDR1 is SGHNT and CDR2 YYREEE (reference sequence). CDR3 length: 18 residues. The chain's CDR3 is CASSLGMRLAGGQETQYF. The CDR3, as DNA: TGTGCCAGCAGCTTGGGGATGCGACTAGCGGGGGGCCAAGAGACCCAGTACTTC.

This sequence joins TRBV18 and TRBJ2-3, with no clear D. Germline V gives CDR1 KGHSH, CDR2 LQKENI. Trimming removed 0 bases at V and 0 bases at J, with 4 bases between. This CDR3 has 14 residues. Here the CDR3 reads CASSPPLSTDTQYF. As DNA, the CDR3 is TGTGCCAGCTCACCACCCTTAAGCACAGATACGCAGTATTTT.

V gene TRBV28 combines with J gene TRBJ2-7, with 8 bases lining up with TRBD1. The CDR3 length is 15 residues. Germline assignment: CDR1 MDHEN and CDR2 SYDVKM. With 3 bases clipped from V and 3 bases from J, the junction kept 7 bases outside the gene matches. CDR3 sequence (DNA): TGTGCCAGCAGTTTGGACAGGGACCAAAGCTACGAGCAGTACTTC. This encodes CASSLDRDQSYEQYF.

V usage is TRBV9 and J usage is TRBJ2-1; 10 positions agree with TRBD2. CDR3 length: 16 amino acids. Trimming took 4 bases from V and 1 from J; bases not matched to a gene: 5. Germline CDR1 and CDR2: SGDLS and YYNGEE. Written as DNA, the CDR3 is TGTGCCAGCAGCTCACGTAGCGGGGGGTCCTACAATGAGCAGTTCTTC. It translates to CASSSRSGGSYNEQFF.

The rearrangement joins TRBV28 to TRBJ1-5; TRBD1 agrees at 9 bases. The CDR3 sequence is 15 residues long. Unmatched junction bases numbered 8, after V lost 3 bases and J lost 8 bases. CDR1 is MDHEN, CDR2 SYDVKM, per germline. The CDR3 DNA reads TGTGCCAGCAGTTTGGTGGGACAGGGCCACAAGCCCCAGCATTTT. Protein product: CASSLVGQGHKPQHF.